This is a list of T cell receptor beta chains from one sample in a study of cytomegalovirus exposure and HLA in healthy donors. TCRdb's table, derived via immunoSEQ multiplex PCR, lists solely in-frame clones and lacks some. The sample lists 130,000 or so clones; 70% to 85% were seen once. The sample taken for sequencing was PBMCs. These receptor sequences come from a middle-aged woman in good health and CMV-seronegative. The CDR3 runs from the conserved cysteine through the conserved F or W. Fields, in order: V gene, CDR3 protein.

>TRBV5-1
CASGGGGANVLTF
>TRBV4-2
CASSQVGPGLAAETQYF
>TRBV28
CASRHRDRVGNTIYF
>TRBV15
CATSRGLGTRRRETQYF
>TRBV7-2
CASSPGVAAYQETQYF
>TRBV11-2
CASSQTGDGYTF
>TRBV19
CASSAYRDIDTEAFF
>TRBV7-3
CASSLTLAGATEQFF
>TRBV7-3
CASSLTLLGDTQYF
>TRBV7-2
CASSLEQGYNQPQHF
>TRBV10-2
CASSEWGDGEQFF
>TRBV2
CASSGQPMDTEAFF
>TRBV7-9
CASSLGGHYGYTF
>TRBV7-9
CASSPTGASNQPQHF
>TRBV5-1
CASSSRQGSTGELFF
>TRBV5-1
CASSRDSQETQYF
>TRBV7-6
CASSLVGGTGRSEQFF
>TRBV5-1
CASSPGARVQETQYF
>TRBV18
CASSPPGQGAYEQYF
>TRBV19
CASSNPGTGAEQYF
>TRBV16
CASSNLITTHSYNEQFF
>TRBV12-2
CASRFRLRDRLNQPQHF
>TRBV4-1
CASSQVSFERDSDYEQYF
>TRBV21-1
CASVPGRPPSRNEQFF
>TRBV14
CASSQGQSYEQYF
>TRBV29-1
CSVAGTGSEKLFF
>TRBV5-1
CASSRGLAVYNEQFF
>TRBV19
CASSKYVSSGANVLTF
>TRBV4-3
CASSPGGGATRHYGYTF
>TRBV7-6
CASSVQGGTEAFF
>TRBV18
CASSPQAEVTYEQYF
>TRBV5-5
CASSLYWDRGREAFF
>TRBV9
CASSVEFRWGLEQFF
>TRBV14
CASSPLAGNEVYEQYF
>TRBV7-2
CASSGTGDQPQHF
>TRBV4-3
CASSQEGTGFGPYGYTF
>TRBV19
CASSTTSGWGELFF
>TRBV14
CASSLAGFTEAFF
>TRBV6-1
CATRWYGDTQYF
>TRBV11-2
CASSLNAGVSNEQFF
>TRBV7-9
CASSFPGQGSITGELFF
>TRBV7-9
CASSLYMNTEAFF